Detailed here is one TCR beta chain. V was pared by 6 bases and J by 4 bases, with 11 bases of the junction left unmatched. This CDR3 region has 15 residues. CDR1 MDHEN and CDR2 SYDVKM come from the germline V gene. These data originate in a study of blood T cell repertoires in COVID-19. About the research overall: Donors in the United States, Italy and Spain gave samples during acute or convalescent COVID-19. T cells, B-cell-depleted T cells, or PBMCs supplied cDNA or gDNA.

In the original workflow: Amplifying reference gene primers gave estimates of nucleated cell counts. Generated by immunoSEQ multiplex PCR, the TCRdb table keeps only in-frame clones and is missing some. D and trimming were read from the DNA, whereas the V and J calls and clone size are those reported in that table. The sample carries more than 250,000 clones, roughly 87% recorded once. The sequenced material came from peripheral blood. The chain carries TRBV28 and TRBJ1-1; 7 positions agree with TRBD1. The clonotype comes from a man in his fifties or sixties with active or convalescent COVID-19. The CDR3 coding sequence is TGTGCCAGCAGGACTCCCGGACAGGTTTTCACTGAAGCTTTCTTT. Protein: CASRTPGQVFTEAFF. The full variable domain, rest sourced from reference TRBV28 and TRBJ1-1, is DVKVTQSSRYLVKRTGEKVFLECVQDMDHENMFWYRQDPGLGLRLIYFSYDVKMKEKGDIPEGYSVSREKKERFSLILESASTNQTSMYLCASRTPGQVFTEAFFGQGTRLTVV.